This T cell receptor beta chain was captured by sequencing in a study of CD8 T cells in ankylosing spondylitis. The CDR3 extends over 14 amino acids. Germline assignment: CDR1 DFQATT and CDR2 SNEGSKA (reference sequence). The V gene end was trimmed by 4 bases and the J gene end by 2 bases; junction bases not matched to a gene: 7. Study-wide results and limits: Several highly homologous variants made up a TCR beta motif, and this motif appeared characteristic of ankylosing spondylitis blood. Reactive arthritis synovial fluid and blood previously showed some of these motif variants.

This clonotype came up many times. Its antigen is not known. Each TCR beta library was made by quantitative 5'-RACE that incorporated molecular barcodes. One entry per CDR3 protein results from TCRdb running MiXCR on the 5' RACE reads. The sample gives about 210,000 distinct CDR3 sequences, roughly 8.2% of which show up once; around 5.1% is in the top ten. The TCR originated in a female donor with ankylosing spondylitis or in good health (not recorded which). The sample consisted of blood, either unsorted or a sorted T cell fraction (not recorded which). V and J are TRBV20-1 and TRBJ2-5; TRBD1 aligns across 7 bases. CDR3 sequence: CSATTGKIQETQYF. CDR3 sequence (DNA): TGCAGTGCTACGACAGGGAAGATTCAAGAGACCCAGTACTTC.